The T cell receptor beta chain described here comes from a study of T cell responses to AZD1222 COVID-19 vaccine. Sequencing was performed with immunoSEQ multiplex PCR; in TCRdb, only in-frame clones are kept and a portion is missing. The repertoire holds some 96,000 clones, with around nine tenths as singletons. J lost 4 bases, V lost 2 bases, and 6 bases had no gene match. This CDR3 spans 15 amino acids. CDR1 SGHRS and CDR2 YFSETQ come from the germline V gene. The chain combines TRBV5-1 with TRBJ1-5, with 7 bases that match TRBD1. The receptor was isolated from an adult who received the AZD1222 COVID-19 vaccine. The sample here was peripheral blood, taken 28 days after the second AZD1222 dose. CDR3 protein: CASSLGTVKNQPQHF. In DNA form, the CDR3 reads TGCGCCAGCAGCTTAGGGACAGTAAAAAATCAGCCCCAGCATTTT.